A single T cell receptor beta chain is shown here with its context. Antigen specificity is unknown. This sample stems from a study of CD8+ T cells in alopecia areata. Study-wide background: After 6 to 18 months of tofacitinib, follow-up continued 6 months off drug. Study-level points and caveats: Lesional scalp, especially alopecia totalis/universalis, showed higher clonality than normal scalp. Within the top 100, expanded CD8+ clones significantly decreased with tofacitinib, as did scalp clonality.

Treatment noted: oral pan-JAK inhibitor, 5-10 mg twice daily. Sampling of alopecia areata patients yielded lesional scalp punch biopsies as well as peripheral blood. Reverse transcribed after extraction, RNA yielded cDNA as the sequencing template. Profiling relied on immunoSEQ multiplex PCR, and the TCRdb table lists in-frame clones only, not all of them. The table has about 210,000 clones, approximately 72% seen once. The clonotype was recovered from a human donor with alopecia areata. The specimen comprised CD4+ T cells sorted from blood, sampled at week 44, from a patient treated with tofacitinib.

CDR3 loop: CSVRGRQNTEAFF. CDR3 bases: TGCAGCGTTCGCGGCAGACAGAACACTGAAGCTTTCTTT. The rearrangement links TRBV29-1 to TRBJ1-1; D remains ambiguous. Trimming removed 5 bases from V and 1 base from J, with 11 bases in between. Germline CDR1 SQVTM, CDR2 ANQGSEA. The CDR3 runs to 13 residues.